This T cell receptor (beta chain) was observed in a study of breast tumors, draining lymph nodes, adjacent tissues. General observations from the study: That most tumor T cells come from lymph nodes remained unproven. Tumor TCR diversity was below lymph nodes but above nontumor tissue. The data were judged consistent with most tumor T cells coming from lymph node and expanding in tumor. Luminal-like breast cancer showed significantly greater tumor-nontumor repertoire similarity than basal-like breast cancer did.

TCRdb re-called the multiplex PCR reads through MiXCR, storing one row per CDR3 protein. The table includes 180,000 or so distinct CDR3 sequences, 30% to 40% detected once. Worth noting for this clonotype: Its antigen is not identified. At one boundary the junction diverges from the germline segment, which might be a read error.

The lymph nodes were axillary draining lymph nodes from breast cancer patients. This CDR3 is built from 16 residues. In germline, CDR1 is SEHNR, CDR2 FQNEAQ (reference sequence). This TCR derives from a female donor with breast cancer. Some clones in this sample may be carry-over from other donors' samples. The chain has TRBV7-9 and TRBJ2-3; D not resolved. The sequenced sample was axillary lymph node tissue. CDR3 protein: CASSQVLVSGTDTQYF. In DNA, the CDR3 is TGCGCCAGCAGCCAAGTCCTGGTATCGGGCACAGATACGCAGTATTTT.